This passage covers 15 T cell receptor beta chains from one sample sequenced in a study of T cells in localized non-small cell lung cancer. TCRdb's copy holds only in-frame clones and misses some; the assay was immunoSEQ multiplex PCR. The profile shows 75,000 to 95,000 clones, roughly 75% of them singletons. The starting material was PBMCs, obtained before any cancer treatment. The receptors here all came from a man between 40 and 69 years old with stage II squamous cell lung carcinoma.

The chain uses TRBV6-6 and TRBJ2-7; 7 bases fit TRBD2. V lost 0 bases, J lost 2 bases, and 4 bases stayed unmatched. The CDR3 extends over 15 amino acids. Germline CDR1 reads MNHNY; CDR2 reads SVGAGI (reference sequence). The CDR3 DNA reads as TGTGCCAGCAGTTACTCAACTAGCGTTACCTACGAGCAGTACTTC. Its protein product is CASSYSTSVTYEQYF.

The rearrangement joins TRBV7-8 to TRBJ2-5; D possibly corresponds to TRBD2 (5 bases). The CDR3 is 14 residues long. Between the trimmed V and J ends, which lost 5 bases and 1 base, there was a span of 11 bases. The V gene's germline CDR1 is SGHVS and CDR2 FQNEAQ. The DNA of the CDR3 is TGTGCCAGCAGCCGAGGGAGCGGCCAAGAGACCCAGTACTTC. It specifies CASSRGSGQETQYF.

The chain recombines TRBV5-1 with TRBJ1-1; 7 positions agree with TRBD1. After removal of 4 bases from V and 0 bases from J, the junction contained 9 bases not matched to a gene. CDR3 length: 16 amino acids. Germline lookup yields CDR1 SGHRS and CDR2 YFSETQ. The CDR3 here is CASSANRGRVNTEAFF. CDR3 coding DNA: TGCGCCAGCAGCGCAAATAGGGGGCGCGTGAACACTGAAGCTTTCTTT.

The V and J genes are TRBV5-1 and TRBJ1-1; D not certain. V was trimmed by 5 bases and J by 1 base, leaving 9 bases between them. CDR3 length equals 13 residues. Looked up from germline, CDR1 is SGHRS and CDR2 is YFSETQ. The CDR3 reads CASRRTKNTEAFF. CDR3 nucleotide sequence: TGCGCCAGCAGGAGGACGAAGAACACTGAAGCTTTCTTT.

The rearrangement joins TRBV4-1 to TRBJ2-7; D may be TRBD1 (6 bases). The CDR3 has 14 residues. The germline V gene encodes CDR1 MGHRA and CDR2 YSYEKL. V gave up 3 bases and J gave up 6 bases, with 15 bases separating them. The CDR3 DNA follows: TGCGCCAGCAGCCAGCCCGGGACATCGGGCGAGCAGTACTTC. Its protein is CASSQPGTSGEQYF.

The CDR3 region has the DNA TGTGCCAGCAGTTTCGGGAGCGAGGGGGGCACAGATACGCAGTATTTT. The encoded protein is CASSFGSEGGTDTQYF. The genes are TRBV28 and TRBJ2-3; D could derive from TRBD1 or TRBD2 (6 bases each). V shed 3 bases and J shed 1 base, with 14 bases lying between them. The length of the CDR3 is 16 residues. CDR1 and CDR2 from the germline V gene are MDHEN and SYDVKM.

V usage is TRBV27 and J usage is TRBJ2-1, with a tentative D call TRBD2 (6 bases). Germline V gene lookup returns CDR1 MNHEY and CDR2 SMNVEV (reference sequence). The CDR3 covers 17 residues. V was trimmed by 5 bases and J by 0 bases, leaving 17 bases between them. In DNA form, the CDR3 reads TGTGCCAGCAGTGTACCCCCACACGGGAGCTCCTACAATGAGCAGTTCTTC. It yields the protein CASSVPPHGSSYNEQFF.

This clone turned up a few times. The chain combines TRBV6-5 with TRBJ2-3, with 11 bases that match TRBD2. V lost 6 bases and J lost 2; bases outside the gene matches: 4. CDR1 is MNHEY, CDR2 SVGAGI, per germline. This CDR3 spans 15 amino acids. The CDR3 DNA follows: TGTGCCAGCAGCCTGGGACTAGCGGCCACAGATACGCAGTATTTT. Translated, it gives CASSLGLAATDTQYF.

The V call is TRBV23-1, the J call TRBJ2-5, with TRBD1 as a possible D gene (6 bases). TRBV23-1 is classed as an ORF, of uncertain function. With 1 base removed from V and 2 bases from J, the gap between germline ends came to 14 bases. The CDR3 covers 16 residues. The CDR3 nucleotides read TGCGCCAGCAGTCAATGGGGTGGGGGCGTACAAGAGACCCAGTACTTC. This encodes CASSQWGGGVQETQYF.

This clone was detected a few times. This chain uses TRBV2 with TRBJ2-7; 9 positions agree with TRBD1. J gave up 2 bases and V 6 bases, and 5 bases lay outside the gene matches. Germline lookup yields CDR1 SNHLY and CDR2 FYNNEI. CDR3 length: 14 amino acids. The CDR3 here is CASSTGGVTYEQYF. The CDR3 DNA is TGTGCCAGCAGCACAGGGGGCGTAACCTACGAGCAGTACTTC.

The V call is TRBV2, the J call TRBJ1-6; no clear D gene. From germline, CDR1 is SNHLY and CDR2 FYNNEI. Trimming took 1 base from V and 10 from J, leaving 8 bases between them. This CDR3 is 13 amino acids long. The CDR3 spells CASSEEKESPLHF. The CDR3 DNA reads as TGTGCCAGCAGTGAAGAGAAGGAGTCACCCCTCCACTTT.

In this sample, this clone turned up once. This chain links TRBV5-4 with TRBJ2-5; D assignment may be TRBD1 or TRBD2 (5 bases each). V gave up 4 bases and J gave up 5 bases, with 15 bases separating them. The CDR3 runs 14 residues. Germline values: CDR1 SGHNT, CDR2 YYREEE (reference sequence). The CDR3 DNA reads TGTGCCAGCAGCCCGAGGGCCAGGGCCGAGACCCAGTACTTC. The encoded protein is CASSPRARAETQYF.

This chain joins TRBV19 and TRBJ1-6, with 7 nucleotides matching TRBD1. V lost 3 bases to trimming and J lost 7 bases; unmatched junction nucleotides: 6. Germline CDR1 LNHDA, CDR2 SQIVND (reference sequence). This CDR3 has 15 amino acids. Here the CDR3 reads CASSIGQDVNSPLHF. The DNA for the CDR3 is TGTGCCAGTAGTATCGGACAGGACGTGAATTCACCCCTCCACTTT.

CDR3 coding DNA: TGTGCCAGCAGTTACAGGCAGGGTAATGAGCAGTTCTTC. Translated, it gives CASSYRQGNEQFF. This rearrangement joins TRBV6-6 to TRBJ2-1; perhaps TRBD1 as D (5 bases). CDR3 length: 13 amino acids. Trimming took off 2 bases at V and 7 bases at J, with 9 bases between the two ends. CDR1 is MNHNY, CDR2 SVGAGI, per germline (reference sequence).

The chain employs TRBV15 and TRBJ2-2; no reliable D call. This CDR3 spans 14 amino acids. Looked up from germline, CDR1 is LNHNV and CDR2 is YYDKDF (reference sequence). Trimming removed 0 bases from V and 5 bases from J, with 7 bases in between. CDR3: CATSRDISTGELFF. CDR3 in DNA: TGTGCCACCAGCAGAGATATAAGTACCGGGGAGCTGTTTTTT.